These 14 T cell receptor beta chains were all obtained from the same sample, sequenced in a study of Ad26.COV2.S vaccination and SARS-CoV-2 variants. As to treatment: roughly 18 received Ad26.COV2.S at low or high dose, single or two shots; a few received placebo; per-sample allocation not given. Sample collection was performed on day 63 after the first vaccine or placebo injection. Here immunoSEQ multiplex PCR was the method, and the copy in TCRdb shows in-frame clones only, minus some. The sample yields more than 400,000 clones, about 92% seen once. The source material was peripheral blood, sampled in a trial of Ad26.COV2.S vaccine versus placebo. The receptors were sampled from a person aged 18 to 65 who received the Ad26.COV2.S COVID-19 vaccine or a placebo.

The V and J genes are TRBV4-1 and TRBJ1-2; D remains ambiguous. V was cut by 4 bases and J by 0 bases, with 12 bases left in between. The CDR3 length is 15 residues. CDR1 is MGHRA and CDR2 is YSYEKL in the germline V gene. The CDR3 sequence is CASSPSAATNYGYTF. CDR3 DNA sequence: TGCGCCAGCAGCCCGTCAGCGGCCACTAACTATGGCTACACCTTC.

The CDR3 nucleotides read TGTGCCAGCAGCTTGACAGGGGTCTGGACCGGGGAGCTGTTTTTT. Amino acids: CASSLTGVWTGELFF. The genes are TRBV7-9 and TRBJ2-2; 8 bases match TRBD1. Germline values: CDR1 SEHNR, CDR2 FQNEAQ (reference sequence). The CDR3 spans 15 residues. With 3 bases clipped from V and 5 bases from J, the junction kept 5 bases outside the gene matches. Variable domain in full (rest from reference TRBV7-9 and TRBJ2-2): DTGVSQNPRHKITKRGQNVTFRCDPISEHNRLYWYRQTLGQGPEFLTYFQNEAQLEKSRLLSDRFSAERPKGSFSTLEIQRTEQGDSAMYLCASSLTGVWTGELFFGEGSRLTVL.

As regards this clone: Germline is not matched at one junction end, which may reflect a read error. The CDR3 bases are TGTGCCAGCAGACCCCGCCGGGACAGGGGAAACTATGGCTACATCTTC. This gives the protein CASRPRRDRGNYGYIF. J is TRBJ1-2 and V is TRBV28; 10 bases agree with TRBD1. The germline V gene has CDR1 MDHEN and CDR2 SYDVKM. The CDR3 runs 16 residues.

This chain uses TRBV24-1 with TRBJ2-2; D unresolved. The CDR3 covers 14 residues. The germline CDR1 and CDR2 sequences are KGHDR and SFDVKD. V lost 1 base to trimming and J lost 4 bases, with 6 bases between them. The CDR3 loop is CATSDFPATGELFF. For the CDR3, the DNA is TGTGCCACCAGTGATTTCCCAGCCACCGGGGAGCTGTTTTTT.

V is TRBV19 and J is TRBJ2-1; 8 bases fit TRBD1. The germline V gene encodes CDR1 LNHDA and CDR2 SQIVND (reference sequence). The CDR3 runs 15 residues. V trimming: 5 bases; J trimming: 0 bases; junction bases outside the gene matches: 3. The CDR3 loop is CASSRQGRSYNEQFF. DNA of the CDR3: TGTGCCAGTAGTCGACAGGGGCGCTCCTACAATGAGCAGTTCTTC. Full variable domain (remainder filled in from reference TRBV19 and TRBJ2-1): DGGITQSPKYLFRKEGQNVTLSCEQNLNHDAMYWYRQDPGQGLRLIYYSQIVNDFQKGDIAEGYSVSREKKESFPLTVTSAQKNPTAFYLCASSRQGRSYNEQFFGPGTRLTVL.

The chain couples TRBV11-2 to TRBJ2-1; either TRBD1 or TRBD2 may supply D (6 bases each). CDR3 length: 19 residues. The germline gives CDR1 SGHAT, CDR2 FQNNGV. The V end was cut by 2 bases, the J end by 4 bases, with 24 bases between. CDR3 region: CASSLLLGGSWGRYNEQFF. In DNA form, the CDR3 reads TGTGCCAGCAGCTTATTGTTAGGGGGGTCTTGGGGTCGGTACAATGAGCAGTTCTTC.

This chain uses TRBV6-2 or TRBV6-3 with TRBJ1-5, with D possibly TRBD1 on 5 matching bases. Germline V gene data show CDR1 as MNHEY and CDR2 as SVGEGT. V lost 2 bases and J 8 bases, leaving 10 bases between the germline ends. The CDR3 consists of 13 residues. CDR3 loop: CASSYGGIEPQHF. The CDR3 DNA sequence: TGTGCCAGCAGTTACGGGGGAATTGAGCCCCAGCATTTT.

The rearrangement links TRBV28 to TRBJ1-2; D not resolved. The V gene's germline CDR1 is MDHEN and CDR2 SYDVKM. Trimming shortened V by 2 bases and J by 4 bases, and 14 bases separated the two germline ends. The length of the CDR3 is 15 residues. CDR3 DNA sequence: TGTGCCAGCAGTTTAAGCGGAGCCATGGGCTATGGCTACACCTTC. It translates to CASSLSGAMGYGYTF.

The rearrangement uses TRBV6-2 or TRBV6-3 and TRBJ2-7, with TRBD1 identical over 7 bases. The CDR3 runs 17 residues. Per germline, CDR1 MNHEY and CDR2 SVGEGT. V gave up 5 bases and J gave up 4 bases; unmatched junction bases: 17. CDR3 nucleotide sequence: TGTGCCAGCAGTACGATGGGTCGGACAGGATTAGCATACGAGCAGTACTTC. Its protein is CASSTMGRTGLAYEQYF.

The chain has TRBV18 and TRBJ1-5; 8 bases fit TRBD1. This CDR3 is built from 17 residues. Germline V lookup: CDR1 KGHSH, CDR2 LQKENI. Trimming at V came to 1 base and at J to 3 bases, leaving 8 bases not matched to a gene. The CDR3 here is CASSPLTMTGANQPQHF. The DNA for the CDR3 is TGTGCCAGCTCACCACTTACGATGACAGGGGCCAATCAGCCCCAGCATTTT.

The V call is TRBV9, the J call TRBJ2-3, with D possibly being TRBD2 (6 bases). Germline V gene lookup returns CDR1 SGDLS and CDR2 YYNGEE. Trimming removed 3 bases from V and 2 bases from J, with 13 bases in between. The CDR3 has 15 amino acids. CDR3: CASSDNSGLTDTQYF. The CDR3 DNA reads TGTGCCAGCAGCGACAATAGCGGACTCACAGATACGCAGTATTTT.

The CDR3 sequence is CASYGPSYEQYF. Written as DNA, the CDR3 is TGTGCCAGCTACGGGCCCTCCTACGAGCAGTACTTC. The chain employs TRBV27 and TRBJ2-7; D unclear. The CDR3 totals 12 residues. Germline CDR1 and CDR2: MNHEY and SMNVEV (reference sequence). The germline V and J ends were trimmed by 8 bases and 0 bases, with 8 bases remaining between them.

This sequence joins TRBV9 and TRBJ2-3; the D call may be TRBD1 or TRBD2 (5 bases each). With 4 bases removed from V and 2 bases from J, the gap between germline ends came to 17 bases. Germline V lookup: CDR1 SGDLS, CDR2 YYNGEE. The CDR3 runs to 16 residues. The CDR3 bases are TGTGCCAGCAGCCCCCGCCGCCAGGGAGTCACAGATACGCAGTATTTT. This encodes CASSPRRQGVTDTQYF. Variable domain in full (rest from reference TRBV9 and TRBJ2-3): DSGVTQTPKHLITATGQRVTLRCSPRSGDLSVYWYQQSLDQGLQFLIQYYNGEERAKGNILERFSAQQFPDLHSELNLSSLELGDSALYFCASSPRRQGVTDTQYFGPGTRLTVL.

The V gene is TRBV4-1, the J gene TRBJ2-2; 8 bases line up with TRBD1. CDR1 and CDR2 from the germline V gene are MGHRA and YSYEKL. The J segment lost 3 bases and the V segment lost 3 bases, leaving 9 bases of the junction unmatched. The CDR3 is 17 amino acids. The CDR3 region is CASSQARDRSYTGELFF. As DNA, the CDR3 is TGCGCCAGCAGCCAGGCCCGGGACAGGAGTTACACCGGGGAGCTGTTTTTT.